These 22 T cell receptor beta chains came from one sample sequenced in a study of T cells after yellow fever vaccination. MiXCR, applied by TCRdb to the 5' RACE reads, yields one record per CDR3 protein. The sample has about 120,000 distinct CDR3 sequences, almost 9% seen once. The material sequenced was CD8+ T cells sorted from PBMCs, taken on the day of the yellow fever booster vaccination. The origin of the receptors is a man aged 18 to 35 who received the YFV17D yellow fever vaccine.

In its sample, this clonotype was seen a few times. The gene calls are TRBV20-1 and TRBJ1-5; D uncertain. From germline, CDR1 is DFQATT and CDR2 SNEGSKA (reference sequence). Trimming stripped 1 base from V and 2 bases from J, with 12 bases between. CDR3 length: 15 residues. The CDR3 nucleotides read TGCAGTGCTAGAGTTCATAGGGCACGCAATCAGCCCCAGCATTTT. Translated: CSARVHRARNQPQHF.

This chain links TRBV29-1 with TRBJ2-3, with a possible D match to TRBD2 (5 bases). The CDR3 spans 17 residues. In germline, CDR1 is SQVTM, CDR2 ANQGSEA. V lost 1 base to trimming and J lost 6 bases, with 23 bases between them. Here the CDR3 DNA reads TGCAGCGTTGAAGGGGTCCGGTGGAGGCAGCCCACGGATACGCAGTATTTT. Translating gives CSVEGVRWRQPTDTQYF.

The chain couples TRBV11-2 to TRBJ2-1; TRBD2 agrees at 8 bases. V lost 3 bases to trimming and J lost 0 bases; unmatched junction nucleotides: 7. The CDR3 extends over 17 amino acids. The germline CDR1 and CDR2 sequences are SGHAT and FQNNGV. Here the CDR3 DNA reads TGTGCCAGCAGCTTTGGTAGCGGGGTTAGCTCCTACAATGAGCAGTTCTTC. This codes for CASSFGSGVSSYNEQFF.

In this sample, this clonotype turned up many times. V is TRBV4-1 and J is TRBJ2-7; D remains ambiguous. From germline, CDR1 is MGHRA and CDR2 YSYEKL. CDR3 length equals 16 residues. V was clipped by 1 base and J by 2 bases, with 15 bases between them. CDR3 loop: CASSQVGPLGTYEQYF. The DNA of the CDR3 is TGCGCCAGCAGCCAAGTGGGCCCCTTAGGTACCTACGAGCAGTACTTC.

V usage is TRBV20-1 and J usage is TRBJ1-2; the match to TRBD1 covers 10 bases. CDR3 length: 14 residues. V shed 5 bases, J shed 8 bases, and the junction held 11 bases outside the gene matches. Germline loops: CDR1 DFQATT, CDR2 SNEGSKA (reference sequence). The CDR3 loop reads CSAPEMTGGRGYTF. In nucleotides, the CDR3 is TGCAGTGCTCCTGAAATGACAGGGGGCCGCGGCTACACCTTC.

The V gene is TRBV5-5, the J gene TRBJ2-7, with D maybe TRBD2 (6 bases). There are 14 residues in the CDR3. The V gene's germline CDR1 is SGHKS and CDR2 YYEKEE (reference sequence). V was clipped by 4 bases and J by 6 bases, with 17 bases between them. The CDR3 bases are TGTGCCAGCAGCACCCTCCCGGGGACTCGCGAGCAGTACTTC. It codes for CASSTLPGTREQYF.

The J gene is TRBJ1-1, the V gene TRBV12-3 or TRBV12-4; D remains ambiguous. The CDR3 sequence is 11 residues long. Trimming pared 4 bases from V and 6 bases from J, leaving 6 bases between. The CDR3 is CASSWGSEAFF. The CDR3 DNA is TGTGCCAGCAGTTGGGGATCTGAAGCTTTCTTT.

The genes are TRBV29-1 and TRBJ2-6; D is unclear. The CDR3 is 13 residues long. Trimming took off 2 bases at V and 2 bases at J, with 4 bases between the two ends. Germline CDR1 and CDR2: SQVTM and ANQGSEA. CDR3 nucleotide sequence: TGCAGCGTTGAAAGCCCTGGGGCCAACGTCCTGACTTTC. Translated: CSVESPGANVLTF.

This clonotype turned up a few times. The gene calls are TRBV25-1 and TRBJ2-2; the D gene is possibly TRBD2 (5 bases). Deletions cut 1 base from V and 2 bases from J, with 14 bases between. This CDR3 has 17 amino acids. CDR1 and CDR2 (germline): MGHDK, SYGVNS. DNA of the CDR3: TGTGCCAGCAGTGAATCTGCGAGGGAGCGTAACACCGGGGAGCTGTTTTTT. Its protein is CASSESARERNTGELFF.

CDR3 residues: CASSVPGQGFIQPQHF. CDR3 nucleotides: TGCGCCAGCAGTGTTCCGGGACAGGGCTTTATTCAGCCCCAGCATTTT. The rearrangement links TRBV4-1 to TRBJ1-5; 9 nucleotides match TRBD1. This CDR3 region has 16 residues. Per germline, CDR1 MGHRA and CDR2 YSYEKL. V lost 6 bases and J lost 6; bases outside the gene matches: 12.

The CDR3 sequence: CASGRGGTDTQYF. For the CDR3, the DNA is TGTGCTAGTGGTCGGGGGGGCACAGATACGCAGTATTTT. V is TRBV12-5 and J is TRBJ2-3, with TRBD2 identical over 7 bases. Germline-derived CDR1 and CDR2 are LGHNT and FRNRAP. The CDR3 runs to 13 residues. The trim removed 5 bases at V and 1 base at J, leaving 0 bases unmatched. The variable domain in full, with the rest retrieved from reference TRBV12-5 and TRBJ2-3, is DARVTQTPRHKVTEMGQEVTMRCQPILGHNTVFWYRQTMMQGLELLAYFRNRAPLDDSGMPKDRFSAEMPDATLATLKIQPSEPRDSAVYFCASGRGGTDTQYFGPGTRLTVL.

This rearrangement joins TRBV6-5 to TRBJ2-1; the D gene could be TRBD1 or TRBD2 (5 bases each). The CDR3 spans 14 residues. The germline V gene has CDR1 MNHEY and CDR2 SVGAGI. Deletions cut 2 bases from V and 10 bases from J, with 15 bases between. The CDR3: CASSYQGRGQEQFF. CDR3 bases: TGTGCCAGCAGTTACCAGGGACGCGGTCAGGAGCAGTTCTTC.

The rearrangement joins TRBV27 to TRBJ2-1; D possibly uses TRBD1 or TRBD2 (6 bases each). Germline assignment: CDR1 MNHEY and CDR2 SMNVEV (reference sequence). Trimming removed 6 bases from V and 0 bases from J, with 12 bases in between. The CDR3 is made up of 15 amino acids. This CDR3 reads CASSPGANSYNEQFF. The CDR3 nucleotides are TGTGCCAGCAGCCCGGGGGCGAACTCCTACAATGAGCAGTTCTTC.

This clonotype occurred a few times. The CDR3 is CASSLAGTGGLLGYGYTF. As DNA, the CDR3 is TGTGCCAGCAGCTTGGCCGGGACAGGGGGGCTCCTAGGCTATGGCTACACCTTC. The chain recombines TRBV5-4 with TRBJ1-2, with 11 positions matching TRBD1. This CDR3 spans 18 amino acids. The V segment lost 0 bases and the J segment 4 bases; nucleotides outside the gene matches: 11. Germline assignment: CDR1 SGHNT and CDR2 YYREEE (reference sequence).

This clonotype occurred many times. The chain combines TRBV20-1 with TRBJ2-7, with 8 bases fitting TRBD2. The CDR3 totals 14 residues. V was clipped by 0 bases and J by 3 bases; unmatched bases: 4. Germline CDR1 DFQATT, CDR2 SNEGSKA (reference sequence). The CDR3 loop is CSARDIAGNYEQYF. The CDR3 DNA is TGCAGTGCTAGAGACATAGCGGGGAACTACGAGCAGTACTTC.

This clonotype was counted a few times. This sequence joins TRBV5-6 and TRBJ2-1; 7 bases align to TRBD2. The CDR3 runs 13 residues. The junction had 1 base not matched to a gene; V was cut back by 3 bases and J by 4 bases. From germline, CDR1 is SGHDT and CDR2 YYEEEE. The CDR3 is CASSWGGYNEQFF. The DNA for the CDR3 is TGTGCCAGCAGCTGGGGGGGGTACAATGAGCAGTTCTTC.

The gene calls are TRBV11-2 and TRBJ2-3; 8 nucleotides agree with TRBD2. The CDR3 is 16 residues long. The germline CDR1 and CDR2 sequences are SGHAT and FQNNGV. The V gene end was trimmed by 5 bases and the J gene end by 0 bases; junction bases not matched to a gene: 7. This CDR3 reads CASSPVAGWSTDTQYF. CDR3 nucleotide sequence: TGTGCCAGCAGCCCCGTAGCGGGGTGGAGCACAGATACGCAGTATTTT.

This chain connects TRBV9 to TRBJ2-1, with TRBD2 identical over 12 bases. Per germline, CDR1 SGDLS and CDR2 YYNGEE. Trimming took 0 bases from V and 6 from J; bases not matched to a gene: 4. This CDR3 has 16 amino acids. The CDR3 reads CASSVGWTSGVNEQFF. CDR3 nucleotides: TGTGCCAGCAGCGTAGGTTGGACTAGCGGGGTCAATGAGCAGTTCTTC.

This chain links TRBV4-3 with TRBJ2-3, with a possible D match to TRBD2 (7 bases). The CDR3 sequence is 16 residues long. Germline V lookup: CDR1 LGHNA, CDR2 YSLEER. V lost 1 base, J lost 2 bases, and 13 bases lay in between. The DNA of the CDR3 is TGCGCCAGCAGCCAAGGCGACGGGGGGCCCACAGATACGCAGTATTTT. This codes for CASSQGDGGPTDTQYF.

The chain couples TRBV29-1 to TRBJ2-5, with 13 bases that match TRBD2. CDR3 length equals 16 residues. Germline lookup yields CDR1 SQVTM and CDR2 ANQGSEA. The ends lost 7 bases at V and 5 bases at J; junction bases unmatched: 13. CDR3 protein: CSATSGGAIRIETQYF. CDR3 nucleotide sequence: TGCAGCGCTACTAGCGGGGGGGCGATTAGGATCGAGACCCAGTACTTC.

The J gene is TRBJ2-7, the V gene TRBV18; D ambiguous. V lost 3 bases and J lost 3, with 9 bases in between. Per germline, CDR1 KGHSH and CDR2 LQKENI. The CDR3 sequence is 13 residues long. CDR3 in amino acids: CASSPGRYYEQYV. DNA for the CDR3: TGTGCCAGCTCACCCGGACGGTACTACGAGCAGTACGTC.

This chain connects TRBV4-1 to TRBJ2-2, with 7 bases aligning to TRBD2. Germline assignment: CDR1 MGHRA and CDR2 YSYEKL. J was trimmed by 3 bases and V by 0 bases; bases with no gene match: 7. The CDR3 length is 17 residues. CDR3 amino acids: CASSQDHNGGYTGELFF. DNA of the CDR3: TGCGCCAGCAGCCAAGATCATAACGGGGGGTACACCGGGGAGCTGTTTTTT.